The TCR beta chain under discussion was sequenced for a study of blood T cells in healthy people across ages. As for the study in general: Capture by template switching was about one barcoded beta molecule per two T cells. Findings and limits, study-wide: Estimated diversity that came from one million T cells was considered an underestimate.

The CDR3 has 16 amino acids. CDR1 SGHTA and CDR2 FQGNSA come from the germline V gene. In regard to this clonotype: Its antigen is not identified. One end of the junction varies from germline; a read error may be responsible.

Isolating PBMCs gave at least 6 million of these cells per sample. A J-beta primer mix and a sample-barcoded 5' primer were used in a second PCR of roughly 6 to 12 cycles. Samples each returned at least 2.5 million CDR3-containing paired-end reads. TCRdb fed the 5' RACE reads into MiXCR, producing one record per CDR3 protein. There are roughly 1.9 million distinct CDR3 sequences in the sample; around 40% occur only once, and approximately 22% lies in the top ten. The rearrangement uses TRBV7-2 and TRBJ2-1; a weak D match, TRBD1 (8 bases). The TCR originated in a human donor in good health. The material sequenced was blood. The CDR3 DNA follows: TGTGCCAGCAGATCACAGGGGGGGAGCTCCCACAATGAGCAGTTCTTC. Translation gives CASRSQGGSSHNEQFF.